The present T cell receptor (beta chain) was sequenced within a study of glioma-infiltrating T cells. Broader study findings: Tissue-blood divergence was below expectation in non-neoplastic patients, above in gliomas.

TCR alpha and beta CDR3 regions were amplified from RNA using iRepertoire nested multiplex PCR. Each CDR3 protein is one row after TCRdb ran MiXCR on the multiplex PCR reads. The table lists roughly 350,000 distinct CDR3 sequences, 41% of them singletons. V was clipped by 1 base and J by 6 bases, with 12 bases between them. The CDR3 totals 14 residues. Per germline, CDR1 SGHTA and CDR2 FQGTGA. This clonotype appeared a single time. Its specificity is not known. Material: glioma tissue, nonneoplastic brain tissue, or PBMCs (not recorded which). The V gene is TRBV7-3, the J gene TRBJ1-1; D remains unclear. The sequence derives from a human donor with low-grade glioma or glioblastoma, undergoing nonglioma brain surgery, or in good health (not recorded which). In DNA form, the CDR3 reads TGTGCCAGCAGCTTAATAGGAGGGAGGTCTGAAGCTTTCTTT. This translates into CASSLIGGRSEAFF. The full variable domain, with the rest looked up from reference TRBV7-3 and TRBJ1-1, is GAGVSQTPSNKVTEKGKYVELRCDPISGHTALYWYRQSLGQGPEFLIYFQGTGAADDSGLPNDRFFAVRPEGSVSTLKIQRTERGDSAVYLCASSLIGGRSEAFFGQGTRLTVV.